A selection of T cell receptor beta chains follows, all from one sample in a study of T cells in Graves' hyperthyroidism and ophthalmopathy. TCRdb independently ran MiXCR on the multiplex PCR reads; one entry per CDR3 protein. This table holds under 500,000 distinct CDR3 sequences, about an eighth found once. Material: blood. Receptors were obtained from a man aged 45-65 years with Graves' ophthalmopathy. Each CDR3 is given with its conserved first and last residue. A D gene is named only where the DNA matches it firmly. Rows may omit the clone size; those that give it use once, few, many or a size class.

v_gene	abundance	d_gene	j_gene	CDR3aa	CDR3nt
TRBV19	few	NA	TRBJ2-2	CASSLGTPGGELFF	TGTGCCAGTAGTCTCGGGACTCCTGGCGGGGAGCTGTTTTTT
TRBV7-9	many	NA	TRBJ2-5	CASSLSSETQYF	TGTGCCAGCAGCTTAAGCTCAGAGACCCAGTACTTC
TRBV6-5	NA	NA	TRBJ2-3	CASSYSQANTDTQYF	TGTGCCAGCAGTTACTCGCAGGCAAACACAGATACGCAGTATTTT
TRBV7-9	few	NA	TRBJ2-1	CASRIQRQVYNEQFF	TGTGCCAGCAGGATACAGAGGCAGGTTTACAATGAGCAGTTCTTC
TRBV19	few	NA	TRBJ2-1	CASSRVLAPNEQFF	TGTGCCAGTAGTCGGGTCCTAGCCCCCAATGAGCAGTTCTTC
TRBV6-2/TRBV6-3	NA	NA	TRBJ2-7	CAREPDRFYEQYF	TGTGCCCGAGAGCCAGACAGATTCTACGAGCAGTACTTC
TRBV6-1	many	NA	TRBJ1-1	CASSEVGPDTEAFF	TGTGCCAGCAGTGAAGTCGGGCCGGATACTGAAGCTTTCTTT
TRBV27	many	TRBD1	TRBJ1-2	CASSSTGTGGIGNYGYTF	TGTGCCAGCAGCTCAACCGGGACAGGGGGAATCGGTAACTATGGCTACACCTTC
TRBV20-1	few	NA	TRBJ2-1	CSARDTSYNEQFF	TGCAGTGCTAGAGATACCTCTTACAATGAGCAGTTCTTC
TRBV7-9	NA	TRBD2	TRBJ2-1	CASSLQAGGVNEQFF	TGTGCCAGCAGCCTGCAAGCGGGAGGGGTTAATGAGCAGTTCTTC
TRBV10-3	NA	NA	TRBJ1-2	CAITASLNYGYTF	TGTGCCATCACGGCGAGCCTAAACTATGGCTACACCTTC
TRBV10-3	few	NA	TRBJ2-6	CAINPGVSSGANVLTF	TGTGCCATCAATCCAGGGGTGAGCTCTGGGGCCAACGTCCTGACTTTC
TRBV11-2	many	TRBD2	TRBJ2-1	CASSTRLAGFFHEQFF	TGTGCCAGCAGCACCCGACTAGCGGGATTTTTCCATGAGCAGTTCTTC
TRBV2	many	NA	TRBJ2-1	CASSLRGQQFF	TGTGCCAGCAGCCTGAGGGGTCAGCAGTTCTTC
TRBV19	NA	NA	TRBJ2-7	CASRWQGALYEQYF	TGTGCCAGTAGGTGGCAGGGCGCGCTCTACGAGCAGTACTTC
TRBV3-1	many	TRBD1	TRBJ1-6	CASSRVASGQGGGSPLHF	TGTGCCAGCAGCCGCGTGGCGTCGGGACAGGGAGGGGGTTCACCCCTCCACTTT
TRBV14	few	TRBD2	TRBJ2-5	CASSLRRGRASETQYF	TGTGCCAGCAGCCTGAGACGGGGGAGGGCCAGTGAGACCCAGTACTTC
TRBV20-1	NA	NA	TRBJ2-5	CSVVIREKRETQYF	TGCAGTGTCGTTATACGGGAAAAACGTGAGACCCAGTACTTC
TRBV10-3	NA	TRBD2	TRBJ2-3	CAISDGGGYTQYF	TGTGCCATCAGTGATGGCGGGGGGTATACGCAGTATTTT
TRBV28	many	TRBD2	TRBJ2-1	CASSFASGGRHNEQFF	TGTGCCAGCAGTTTCGCGTCGGGCGGGAGGCACAATGAGCAGTTCTTC
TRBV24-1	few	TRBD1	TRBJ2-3	CATGGQLTDTQYF	TGTGCCACCGGGGGACAGCTGACAGATACGCAGTATTTT
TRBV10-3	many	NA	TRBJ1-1	CAISESQGRKAFF	TGTGCCATCAGTGAGTCGCAAGGGAGGAAGGCTTTCTTT
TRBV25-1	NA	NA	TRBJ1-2	CASSEFWEETNYGYTF	TGTGCCAGCAGTGAATTTTGGGAAGAGACTAACTATGGCTACACCTTC
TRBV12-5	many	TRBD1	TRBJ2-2	CASGTTGVVELFF	TGTGCTAGTGGAACAACAGGGGTGGTGGAGCTGTTTTTT
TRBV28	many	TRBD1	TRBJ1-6	CASSEDRGSLSPLHF	TGTGCCAGCAGTGAGGACAGGGGAAGTCTATCACCCCTCCACTTT
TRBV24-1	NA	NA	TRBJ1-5	CATSDSGTYNQPQHF	TGTGCCACCAGTGATTCCGGGACGTACAATCAGCCCCAGCATTTT
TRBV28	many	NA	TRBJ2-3	CASSSQGGPDTQYF	TGTGCCAGCAGTTCGCAAGGAGGGCCAGATACGCAGTATTTT
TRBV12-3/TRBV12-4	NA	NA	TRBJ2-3	CASSLRSVEDTQYF	TGTGCCAGCAGTTTACGGTCGGTTGAAGATACGCAGTATTTT
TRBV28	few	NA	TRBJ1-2	CASSLLGGYGYTF	TGTGCCAGCAGTTTATTGGGAGGCTATGGCTACACCTTC
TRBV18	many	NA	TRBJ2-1	CASSPRTTFSYNEQFF	TGTGCCAGCTCACCGCGGACTACCTTCTCCTACAATGAGCAGTTCTTC
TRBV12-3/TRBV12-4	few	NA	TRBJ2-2	CASTIPTPSGVRTGELFF	TGTGCCAGCACCATACCCACCCCGTCGGGAGTCCGCACCGGGGAGCTGTTTTTT
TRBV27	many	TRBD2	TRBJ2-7	CASRGLASYEQYF	TGTGCCAGCAGGGGACTAGCGTCTTACGAGCAGTACTTC
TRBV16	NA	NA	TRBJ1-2	CASSQYLPSYGYTF	TGTGCCAGCAGCCAATATCTGCCGTCCTATGGCTACACCTTC
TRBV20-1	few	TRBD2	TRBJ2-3	CSASSSGSTDTQYF	TGCAGTGCTTCGTCTAGCGGAAGCACAGATACGCAGTATTTT
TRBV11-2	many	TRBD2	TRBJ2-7	CASSPQASGRALYEQYF	TGTGCCAGCAGCCCCCAAGCTAGCGGGAGGGCCCTGTACGAGCAGTACTTC
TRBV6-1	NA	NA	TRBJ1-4	CASRKDLGVEKLFF	TGTGCCAGCAGGAAAGATCTAGGGGTTGAAAAACTGTTTTTT
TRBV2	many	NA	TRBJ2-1	CASSETGTSYNEQFF	TGTGCCAGCAGTGAAACGGGTACCTCCTACAATGAGCAGTTCTTC
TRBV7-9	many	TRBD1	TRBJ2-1	CASSSTGRGTGGRDEQFF	TGTGCCAGCAGCTCGACCGGTCGTGGGACAGGGGGCAGGGATGAGCAGTTCTTC
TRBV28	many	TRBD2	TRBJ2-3	CASSLAGLAGYTQYF	TGTGCCAGCAGTTTAGCGGGACTAGCGGGATATACGCAGTATTTT
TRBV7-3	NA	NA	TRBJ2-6	CASSPQGLSGANVLTF	TGTGCCAGCAGCCCACAGGGTCTTTCTGGGGCCAACGTCCTGACTTTC
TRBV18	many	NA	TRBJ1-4	CASSPPGGEKLFF	TGTGCCAGCTCACCACCCGGAGGGGAAAAACTGTTTTTT
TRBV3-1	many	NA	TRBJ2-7	CASSQGLAATYEQYF	TGTGCCAGCAGCCAAGGGCTAGCTGCGACCTACGAGCAGTACTTC
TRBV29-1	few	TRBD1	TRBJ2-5	CSVEGRGTQETQYF	TGCAGCGTTGAGGGCAGGGGGACCCAAGAGACCCAGTACTTC
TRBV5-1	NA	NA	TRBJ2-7	CASSLGPVGGGYEQYF	TGCGCCAGCAGCTTGGGCCCCGTGGGTGGGGGCTACGAGCAGTACTTC